This T cell receptor (beta chain) was identified during a study of CD8 T cells in Susac syndrome. Negative magnetic isolation gave CD8+ and CD4+ cells; FACS enriched CD8+ TEMRA. This CDR3 has 15 amino acids. Per germline, CDR1 SGHDN and CDR2 FVKESK. The J segment lost 2 bases and the V segment lost 0 bases, leaving 2 bases of the junction unmatched. cDNA came from about 0.46 to 1 ug RNA primed by random hexamers. The immunoSEQ assay covered 54 Vbeta and 13 Jbeta segments for CDR3. TCRdb reanalysed the immunoSEQ multiplex PCR reads using MiXCR and keeps one entry per CDR3 protein. The data contain some 240,000 distinct CDR3 sequences, 96% of them singletons.

The sequencing input was CD4+ T cells from PBMCs. The sequence was collected from a human donor with Susac syndrome. The rearrangement joins TRBV14 to TRBJ2-7; 9 positions agree with TRBD2. Here the CDR3 DNA reads TGTGCCAGCAGCCAAGATGGGACTAGCACCTACGAGCAGTACTTC. This sequence encodes CASSQDGTSTYEQYF.